The text below deals with one T cell receptor beta chain. What it binds is not known. The data were taken from a study of long-term antiretroviral therapy in people with HIV. Per individual, the PBMC samples numbered at least one pre-ART and at least two post-ART. Before DNA extraction, roughly 0.85-10 million cryopreserved PBMC were held in the samples. At the survey level, the v3.0 immunoSEQ assay was run. Profiling relied on immunoSEQ multiplex PCR, and the TCRdb table lists in-frame clones only, not all of them. The table shows 30,000 to 40,000 clones, with roughly 88% occurring only once. The study's findings and limits: Whereas controls had wider CDR3 length ranges, HIV repertoires had narrower ones. Pre-ART clonal expansion yielded clones that dominated the repertoire at all time points.

This TCR was recovered from a man in his late teens or twenties with HIV. This specimen consisted of unsorted PBMCs, obtained 2.2 years after starting antiretroviral therapy.

The CDR3 DNA follows: TGTGCCAGCAGCCTCGCGGGGTCGAACACCGGGGAGCTGTTTTTT. This translates into CASSLAGSNTGELFF. J is TRBJ2-2 and V is TRBV6-5; possibly TRBD2 for D (6 bases). The CDR3 has 15 amino acids. Germline V gene lookup returns CDR1 MNHEY and CDR2 SVGAGI. Trimming removed 6 bases from V and 0 bases from J, with 11 bases in between.